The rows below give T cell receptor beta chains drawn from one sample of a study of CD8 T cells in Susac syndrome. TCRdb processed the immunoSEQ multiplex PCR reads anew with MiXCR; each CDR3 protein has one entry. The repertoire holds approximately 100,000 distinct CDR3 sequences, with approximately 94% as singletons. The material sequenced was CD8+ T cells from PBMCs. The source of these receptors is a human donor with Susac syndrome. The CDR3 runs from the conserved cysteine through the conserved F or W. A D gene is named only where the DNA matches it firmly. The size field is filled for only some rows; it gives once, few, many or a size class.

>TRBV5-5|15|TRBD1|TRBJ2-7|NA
TGTGCCAGCAAACTGGGACAGGGTGGACTCTACGAGCAGTACTTC
CASKLGQGGLYEQYF
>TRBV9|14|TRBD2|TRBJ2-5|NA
TGTGCCAGCAGCGCTAGCGGAGTTAAAGAGACCCAGTACTTC
CASSASGVKETQYF
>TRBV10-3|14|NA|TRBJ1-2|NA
TGTGCCATCAGTGAGTCCGACAGCGCCCCTAGTTACACCTTC
CAISESDSAPSYTF
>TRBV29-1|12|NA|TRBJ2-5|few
TGCAGCGTTGAGCTAGGGGTAGAGACCCAGTACTTC
CSVELGVETQYF
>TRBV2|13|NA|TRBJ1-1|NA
TGTGCCAGCAGTGAAGGGTCTAACACTGAAGCTTTCTTT
CASSEGSNTEAFF
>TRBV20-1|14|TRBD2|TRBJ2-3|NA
TGCAGTGCTACGAGCGGGGGTGCCACAGATACGCAGTATTTT
CSATSGGATDTQYF
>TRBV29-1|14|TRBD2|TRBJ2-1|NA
TGCAGCACCCGAGCTGGACTAGCAGGGGATGAGCAGTTCTTC
CSTRAGLAGDEQFF
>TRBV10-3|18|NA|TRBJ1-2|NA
TGTGCCATCAGTGAGACAAAGGGCTCTGTGGCCATGGCTAATGGCTACACCTTC
CAISETKGSVAMANGYTF
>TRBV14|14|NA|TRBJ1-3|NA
TGTGCCAGCAGCCCACAGGTTTTTGGAAACACCATATATTTT
CASSPQVFGNTIYF
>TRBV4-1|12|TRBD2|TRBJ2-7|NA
TGCGCCAGCAGCCAAATTAGCGGGGAGCAGTACTTC
CASSQISGEQYF
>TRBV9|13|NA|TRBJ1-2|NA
TGTGCCAGCAGCGTAGCTCGTGCCGATACGCTCAGCTTC
CASSVARADTLSF
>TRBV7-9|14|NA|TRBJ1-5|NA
TGTGCCAGCAGCCTAGCGGAGGGAGTAGGGCCCCAGCATTTT
CASSLAEGVGPQHF
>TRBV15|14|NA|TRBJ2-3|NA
TGTGCCACCAGCAGCGGGGGGCAGGCAGATACGCAGTATTTT
CATSSGGQADTQYF
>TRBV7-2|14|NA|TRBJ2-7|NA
TGTGCCAGCAGCGGGGGACACCTTTTCTACGAGCAGTACTTC
CASSGGHLFYEQYF
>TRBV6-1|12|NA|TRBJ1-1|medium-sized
TGTGCCAGCAGTTGGGGGAACACTGAAGCTTTCTTT
CASSWGNTEAFF
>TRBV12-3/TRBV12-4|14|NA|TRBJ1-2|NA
TGTGCCAGCAGTTTGGGCACAGGCGACTATGGCTACACCTTC
CASSLGTGDYGYTF
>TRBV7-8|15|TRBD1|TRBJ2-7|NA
TGTGCCAGCAGCTTAGAAAGGGGGCCCTCCTACGAGCAGTACTTC
CASSLERGPSYEQYF
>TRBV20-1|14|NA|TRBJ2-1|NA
TGCAGTGCTAGAACCGGGGGCGAATACAATGAGCAGTTCTTC
CSARTGGEYNEQFF
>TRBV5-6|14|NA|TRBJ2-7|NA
TGTGCCAGCAGCTGGTCTACAACCACCTACGAGCAGTACTTC
CASSWSTTTYEQYF
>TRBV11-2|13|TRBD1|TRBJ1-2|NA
TGTGCCAGCAGCTCTACAGGGGAATATGGCTACACCTTC
CASSSTGEYGYTF
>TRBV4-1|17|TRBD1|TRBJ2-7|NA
TGCGCCAGCAGCCAAGCGGCAGGGGGACCGAGCTCCTACGAGCAGTACTTC
CASSQAAGGPSSYEQYF
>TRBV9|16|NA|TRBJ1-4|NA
TGTGCCAGCAGCGTAGGCGAGGGGGGGGCAAGAGAAAAACTGTTTTTT
CASSVGEGGAREKLFF
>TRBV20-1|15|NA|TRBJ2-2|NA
TGCAGTGCTTACCGGACACCCCCGAACACCGGGGAGCTGTTTTTT
CSAYRTPPNTGELFF
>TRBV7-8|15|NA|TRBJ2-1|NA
TGTGCCAGCAGCTTAGTAGGGACGATCAACAATGAGCAGTTCTTC
CASSLVGTINNEQFF
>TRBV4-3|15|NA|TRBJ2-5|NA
TGCGCCAGCAGCCAAGATCCGGGGCCGAGGGAGACCCAGTACTTC
CASSQDPGPRETQYF
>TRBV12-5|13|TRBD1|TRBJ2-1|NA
TGTGCTAGTGCCCCGGGACAGGGGGCTTTTCAGTTCTTC
CASAPGQGAFQFF
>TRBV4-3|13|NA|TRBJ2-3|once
TGCGCCAGCAGCCGAGGTGTGGGAGATACGCAGTATTTT
CASSRGVGDTQYF
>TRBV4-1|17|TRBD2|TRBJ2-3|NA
TGCGCCAGCAGCCAAGGGACTAGCGGGGCCGGGGCAGATACGCAGTATTTT
CASSQGTSGAGADTQYF
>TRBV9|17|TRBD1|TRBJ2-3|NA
TGTGCCAGCAGTTCTAGCCCGGACAGGGAAGGCACAGATACGCAGTATTTT
CASSSSPDREGTDTQYF
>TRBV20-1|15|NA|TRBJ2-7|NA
TGCAGTGCTAGTCTCGGCCGCGGGCCCTCCTACGAGCAGTACTTC
CSASLGRGPSYEQYF
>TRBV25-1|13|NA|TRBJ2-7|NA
TGTGCCAGCAGTGATAGCACCTCCTACGAGCAGTACTTC
CASSDSTSYEQYF
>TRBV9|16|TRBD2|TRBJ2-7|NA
TGTGCCAGCAGCGTAGAATCAGGGACTAGTAAGTACGAGCAGTACTTC
CASSVESGTSKYEQYF
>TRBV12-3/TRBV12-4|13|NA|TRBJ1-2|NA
TGTGCCAGCAGTCCCAGCGGGCCAATGGACTACACCTTC
CASSPSGPMDYTF
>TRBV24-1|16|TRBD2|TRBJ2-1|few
TGTGCCACCAGTGATGCCACTAGCGGGGGGGCGAATGAGCAGTTCTTC
CATSDATSGGANEQFF
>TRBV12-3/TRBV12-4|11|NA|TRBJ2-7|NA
TGTGCCAGCAGTTTGGGCCCTAAGGTGTACTTC
CASSLGPKVYF
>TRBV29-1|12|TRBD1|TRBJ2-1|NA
TGCAGCGGGGGACAGGGGGGGAATGAGCAGTTCTTC
CSGGQGGNEQFF
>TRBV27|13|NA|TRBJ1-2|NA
TGTGCCAGCAGCCCCCGGCGGCTTTATGGCTACACCTTC
CASSPRRLYGYTF
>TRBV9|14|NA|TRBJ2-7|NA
TGTGCCAGCAACCCGGGCGGCCTCTCCTACGAGCAGTACTTC
CASNPGGLSYEQYF
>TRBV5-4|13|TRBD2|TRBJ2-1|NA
TGTGCCAGCAGCCAGCGGGGGGGCCAGGAGCAGTTCTTC
CASSQRGGQEQFF
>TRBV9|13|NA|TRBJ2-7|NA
TGTGCCAGCAGCGTCCGCGCTCGGGACGAGCAGTACTTC
CASSVRARDEQYF
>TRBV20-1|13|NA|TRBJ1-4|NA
TGCAGTGCTAGGCAGAGGGTGGGTGAAAAACTGTTTTTT
CSARQRVGEKLFF
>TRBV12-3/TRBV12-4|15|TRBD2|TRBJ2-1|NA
TGTGCCAGCAGTCCCTCACTAGCGGGCTACAATGAGCAGTTCTTC
CASSPSLAGYNEQFF
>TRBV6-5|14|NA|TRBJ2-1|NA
TGTGCCAGCAGCAACTCCGGGACCCTCAATGAGCAGTTCTTC
CASSNSGTLNEQFF
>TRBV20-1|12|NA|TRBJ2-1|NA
TGCAGTGCTCCCCTAGGAATCAATGAGCAGTTCTTC
CSAPLGINEQFF
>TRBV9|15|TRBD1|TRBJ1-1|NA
TGTGCCAGCAGCGAGACAGGGGGGCGGAACACTGAAGCTTTCTTT
CASSETGGRNTEAFF
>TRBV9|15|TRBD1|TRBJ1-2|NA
TGTGCCAGCAGCGACCCCGGCAGGGGGGACTATGGCTACACCTTC
CASSDPGRGDYGYTF